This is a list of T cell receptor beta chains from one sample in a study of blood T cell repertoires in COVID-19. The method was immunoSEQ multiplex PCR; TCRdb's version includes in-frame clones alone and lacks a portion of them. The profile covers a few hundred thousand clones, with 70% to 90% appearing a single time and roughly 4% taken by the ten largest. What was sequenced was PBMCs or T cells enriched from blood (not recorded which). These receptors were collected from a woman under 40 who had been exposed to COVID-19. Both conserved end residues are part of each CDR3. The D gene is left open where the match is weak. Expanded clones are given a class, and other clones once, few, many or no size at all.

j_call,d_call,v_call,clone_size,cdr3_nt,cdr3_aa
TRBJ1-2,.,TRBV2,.,TGTGCCAGCAACTCGTGGAGGACAGAGAACAATAACTATGGCTACACCTTC,CASNSWRTENNNYGYTF
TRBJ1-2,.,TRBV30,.,TGTGCCTGGAGTGAGACTTACTATGGCTACACCTTC,CAWSETYYGYTF
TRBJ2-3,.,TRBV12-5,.,TGTGCTAGTGGTCCCTCCCCGGGGGAGCGAGGAGATACGCAGTATTTT,CASGPSPGERGDTQYF
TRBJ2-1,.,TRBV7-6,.,TGTGCCAGCAGCTCAGGGGGCGGGGGCTCCTACAATGAGCAGTTCTTC,CASSSGGGGSYNEQFF
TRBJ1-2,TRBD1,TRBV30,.,TGTGCCTGGACCCCGGGACAGGTATTTCCCTATGGCTACACCTTC,CAWTPGQVFPYGYTF
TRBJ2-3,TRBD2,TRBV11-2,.,TGTGCCAGCAGCCCCGGAGCGGGGGGTTCCACAGATACGCAGTATTTT,CASSPGAGGSTDTQYF
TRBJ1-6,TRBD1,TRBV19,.,TGTGCCAGTAGTGCGGACAGGGAGTATAATTCACCCCTCCACTTT,CASSADREYNSPLHF
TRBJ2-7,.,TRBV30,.,TGTGCCTGGAGACTAGGACCCAGCTACGAGCAGTACTTC,CAWRLGPSYEQYF
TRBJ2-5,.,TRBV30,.,TGTGCCTGGAGTGTCCAGGGCAGAGAAGAGACCCAGTACTTC,CAWSVQGREETQYF
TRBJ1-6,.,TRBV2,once,TGTGCCAGCAGTGAGTCGACAGGACGGTATAATTCACCCCTCCACTTT,CASSESTGRYNSPLHF
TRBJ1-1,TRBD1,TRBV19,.,TGTGCCAGTAGCTCAGGGGGCATTCTTGGGAACACTGAAGCTTTCTTT,CASSSGGILGNTEAFF
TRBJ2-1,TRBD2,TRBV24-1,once,TGTGCCACCAGTGATCCCGGGACTACCCACCATGAGCAGTTCTTC,CATSDPGTTHHEQFF
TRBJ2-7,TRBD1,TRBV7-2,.,TGTGCCAGCGGGGTAGGACAGGGACCCTACGAGCAGTACTTC,CASGVGQGPYEQYF
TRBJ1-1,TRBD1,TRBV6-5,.,TGTGCCAGCAGCAATCCGGGACAGGGGAGCACTGAAGCTTTCTTT,CASSNPGQGSTEAFF
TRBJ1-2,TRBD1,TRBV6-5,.,TGTGCCAGCAGTCGAAGGGGACAGGCGCGAGGCTACACCTTC,CASSRRGQARGYTF
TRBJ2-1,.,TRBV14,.,TGTGCCAGCAGCCAAGACGCGTTATACAATGAGCAGTTCTTC,CASSQDALYNEQFF
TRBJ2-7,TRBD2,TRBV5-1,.,TGCGCCAGCAGCCAACCGACGGGACTAGCGGAGCACGAGCAGTACTTC,CASSQPTGLAEHEQYF
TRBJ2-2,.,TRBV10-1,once,TGCGCCAGCAGTGAGGGAGGGACCGGGGAGCTGTTTTTT,CASSEGGTGELFF
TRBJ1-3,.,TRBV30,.,TGTGCCTCGCTGCGAGGCACCACCAGCGACACCATATATTTT,CASLRGTTSDTIYF
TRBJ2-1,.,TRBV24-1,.,TGTGCCACCAGTGACTCCCGACAGGCGATATACAATGAGCAGTTCTTC,CATSDSRQAIYNEQFF